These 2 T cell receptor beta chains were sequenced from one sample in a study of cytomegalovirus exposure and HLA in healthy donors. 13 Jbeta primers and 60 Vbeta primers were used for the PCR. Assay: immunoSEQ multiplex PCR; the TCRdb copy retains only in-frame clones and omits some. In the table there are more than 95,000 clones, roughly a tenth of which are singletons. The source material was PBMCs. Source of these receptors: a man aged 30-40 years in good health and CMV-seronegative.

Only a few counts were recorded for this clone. DNA of the CDR3: TGTGCCAGCAGTCTCGGTCCCACCGGGGAGCTGTTTTTT. Protein: CASSLGPTGELFF. V and J are TRBV27 and TRBJ2-2; D remains unclear. The V gene's germline CDR1 is MNHEY and CDR2 SMNVEV (reference sequence). V was pared by 5 bases and J by 4 bases, with 8 bases between. The CDR3 totals 13 residues.

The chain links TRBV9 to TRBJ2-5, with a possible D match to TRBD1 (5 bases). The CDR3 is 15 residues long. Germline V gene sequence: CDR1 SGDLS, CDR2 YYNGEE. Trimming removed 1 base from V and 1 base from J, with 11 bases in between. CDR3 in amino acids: CASSVIPGPQETQYF. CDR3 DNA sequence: TGTGCCAGCAGCGTAATACCAGGGCCCCAAGAGACCCAGTACTTC.